Sequencing of this T cell receptor (beta chain) was carried out in a study of T cells in Graves' hyperthyroidism and ophthalmopathy. Using RNA transcripts as the source, TCR beta CDR3 regions were amplified. The HTBI primer set was used in a first-round RT-PCR of the TCR CDR3. TCRdb ran MiXCR on the multiplex PCR reads and lists one entry per CDR3 protein. Counted here are around 530,000 distinct CDR3 sequences, roughly 15% occurring once; the ten biggest clones make up 17%. Trimming stripped 3 bases from V and 2 bases from J, with 14 bases between. The CDR3 sequence is 15 residues long. Per the germline V gene, CDR1 is SGHAT and CDR2 is FQNNGV. Note on this clonotype: A much bigger clone sits one base away, suggesting this may be a read error. The conserved phenylalanine or tryptophan normally closing the CDR3 is absent here, so this likely arose from a read error.

The TCR sequence derives from a woman in her late teens or twenties with Graves' ophthalmopathy. This sequence joins TRBV11-2 and TRBJ2-7, with D tentatively TRBD1 (6 bases). What was sequenced was blood. The CDR3 nucleotides are TGTGCCAGCAGCTTTAGGACAGCGAACCCCTACGAGCAGTACCTC. Translation gives CASSFRTANPYEQYL.